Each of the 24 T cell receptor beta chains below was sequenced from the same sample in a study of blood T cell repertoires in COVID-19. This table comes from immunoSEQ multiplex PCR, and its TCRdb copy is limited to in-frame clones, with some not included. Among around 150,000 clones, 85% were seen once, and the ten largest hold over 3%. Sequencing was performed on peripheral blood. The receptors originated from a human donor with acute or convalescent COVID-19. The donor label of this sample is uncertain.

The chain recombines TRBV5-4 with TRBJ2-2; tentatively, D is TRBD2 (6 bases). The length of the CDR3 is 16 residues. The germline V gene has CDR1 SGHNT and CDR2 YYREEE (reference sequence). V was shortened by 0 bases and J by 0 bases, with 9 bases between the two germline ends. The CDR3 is CASSLGGGANTGELFF. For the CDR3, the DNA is TGTGCCAGCAGCTTGGGTGGCGGGGCGAACACCGGGGAGCTGTTTTTT.

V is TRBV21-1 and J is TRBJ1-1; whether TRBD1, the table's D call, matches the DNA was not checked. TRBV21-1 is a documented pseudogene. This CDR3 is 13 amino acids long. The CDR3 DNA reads TGTGCCAGCATCTTAAGATGGCAGGGAACAGCTTTCTTT. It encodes CASILRWQGTAFF.

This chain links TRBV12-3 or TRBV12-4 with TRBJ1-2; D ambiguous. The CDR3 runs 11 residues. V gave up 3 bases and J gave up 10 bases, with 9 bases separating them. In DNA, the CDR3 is TGTGCCAGCAGTTTCAAGCACGACTACACCTTC. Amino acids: CASSFKHDYTF.

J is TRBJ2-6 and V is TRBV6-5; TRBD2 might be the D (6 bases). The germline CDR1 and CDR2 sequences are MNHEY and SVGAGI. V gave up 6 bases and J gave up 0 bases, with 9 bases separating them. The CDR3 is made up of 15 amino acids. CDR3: CASRDGGSGANVLTF. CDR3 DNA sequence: TGTGCCAGCAGGGACGGGGGCTCTGGGGCCAACGTCCTGACTTTC.

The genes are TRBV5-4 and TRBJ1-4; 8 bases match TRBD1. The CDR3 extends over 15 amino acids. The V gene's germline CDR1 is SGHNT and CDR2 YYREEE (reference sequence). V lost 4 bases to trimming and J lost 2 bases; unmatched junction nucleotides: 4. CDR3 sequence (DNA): TGTGCCAGCAGCGTAAACAGGGGGACTAATGAAAAACTGTTTTTT. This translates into CASSVNRGTNEKLFF.

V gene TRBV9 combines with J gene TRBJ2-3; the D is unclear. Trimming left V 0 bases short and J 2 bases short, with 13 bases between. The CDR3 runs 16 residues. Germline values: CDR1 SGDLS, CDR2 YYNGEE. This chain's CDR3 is CASSVGTALSTDTQYF. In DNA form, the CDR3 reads TGTGCCAGCAGCGTAGGTACAGCCCTCTCCACAGATACGCAGTATTTT.

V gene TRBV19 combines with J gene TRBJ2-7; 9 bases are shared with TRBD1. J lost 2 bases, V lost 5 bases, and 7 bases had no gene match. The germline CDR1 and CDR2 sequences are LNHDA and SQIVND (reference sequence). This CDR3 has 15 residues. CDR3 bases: TGTGCCAGTAGTCCGGGACAGGGATTTCCCTACGAGCAGTACTTC. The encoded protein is CASSPGQGFPYEQYF.

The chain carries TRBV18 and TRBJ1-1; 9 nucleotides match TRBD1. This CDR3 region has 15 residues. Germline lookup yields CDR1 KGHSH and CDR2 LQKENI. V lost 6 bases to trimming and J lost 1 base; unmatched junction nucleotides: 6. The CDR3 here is CASSPKQGANTEAFF. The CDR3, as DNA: TGTGCCAGCTCTCCAAAACAGGGGGCGAACACTGAAGCTTTCTTT. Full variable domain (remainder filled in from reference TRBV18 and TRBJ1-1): NAGVMQNPRHLVRRRGQEARLRCSPMKGHSHVYWYRQLPEEGLKFMVYLQKENIIDESGMPKERFSAEFPKEGPSILRIQQVVRGDSAAYFCASSPKQGANTEAFFGQGTRLTVV.

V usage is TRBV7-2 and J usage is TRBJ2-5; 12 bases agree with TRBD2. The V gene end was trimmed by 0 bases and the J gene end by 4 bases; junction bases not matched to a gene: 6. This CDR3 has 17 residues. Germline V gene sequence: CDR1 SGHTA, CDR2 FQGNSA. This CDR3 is CASSLAASGGATETQYF. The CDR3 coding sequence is TGTGCCAGCAGCTTAGCGGCTAGCGGGGGGGCGACAGAGACCCAGTACTTC.

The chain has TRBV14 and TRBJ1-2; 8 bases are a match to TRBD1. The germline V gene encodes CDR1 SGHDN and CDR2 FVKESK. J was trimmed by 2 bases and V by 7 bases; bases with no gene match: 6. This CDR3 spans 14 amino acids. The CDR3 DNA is TGTGCCAGCACCCTTCACAGGGGGAACTATGGCTACACCTTC. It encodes CASTLHRGNYGYTF.

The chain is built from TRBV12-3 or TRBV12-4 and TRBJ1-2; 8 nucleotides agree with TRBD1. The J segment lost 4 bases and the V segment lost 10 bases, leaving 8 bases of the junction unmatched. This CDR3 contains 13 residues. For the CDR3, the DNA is TGTGCCATCCTTCCGGACAGGGCCTATGGCTACACCTTC. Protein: CAILPDRAYGYTF.

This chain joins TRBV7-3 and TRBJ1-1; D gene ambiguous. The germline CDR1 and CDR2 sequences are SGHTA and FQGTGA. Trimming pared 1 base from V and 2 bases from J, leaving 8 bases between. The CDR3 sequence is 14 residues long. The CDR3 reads CASSLRHPNTEAFF. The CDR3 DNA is TGTGCCAGCAGCTTAAGACACCCCAACACTGAAGCTTTCTTT.

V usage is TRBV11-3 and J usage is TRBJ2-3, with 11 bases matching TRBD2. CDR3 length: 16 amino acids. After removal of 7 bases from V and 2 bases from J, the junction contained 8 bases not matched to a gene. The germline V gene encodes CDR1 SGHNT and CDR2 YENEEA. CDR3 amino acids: CASKPLAGGITDTQYF. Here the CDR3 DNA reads TGTGCCAGCAAGCCATTAGCGGGGGGGATCACAGATACGCAGTATTTT.

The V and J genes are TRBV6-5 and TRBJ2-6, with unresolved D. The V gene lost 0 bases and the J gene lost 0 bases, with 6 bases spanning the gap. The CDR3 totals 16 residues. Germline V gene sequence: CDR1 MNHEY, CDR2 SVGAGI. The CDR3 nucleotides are TGTGCCAGCAGTTACTCGTTCAGCTCTGGGGCCAACGTCCTGACTTTC. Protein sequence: CASSYSFSSGANVLTF.

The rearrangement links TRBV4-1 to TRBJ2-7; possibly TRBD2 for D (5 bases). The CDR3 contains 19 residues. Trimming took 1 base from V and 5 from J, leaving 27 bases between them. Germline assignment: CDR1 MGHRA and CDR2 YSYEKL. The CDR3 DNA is TGCGCCAGCAGCCAAGCCGGCGGGCCTGGACCTCTCTCGTATGACGAGCAGTACTTC. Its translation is CASSQAGGPGPLSYDEQYF.

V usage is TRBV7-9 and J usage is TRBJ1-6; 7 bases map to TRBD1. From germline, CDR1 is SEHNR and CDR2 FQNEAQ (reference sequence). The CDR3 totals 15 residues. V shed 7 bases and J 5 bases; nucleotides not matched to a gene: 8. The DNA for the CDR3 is TGTGCCAGCACCCAACAAGGGACAGATAATTCACCCCTCCACTTT. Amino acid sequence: CASTQQGTDNSPLHF.

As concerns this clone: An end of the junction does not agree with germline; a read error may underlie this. The CDR3 sequence is CASRLVMPGLAAYEQYF. In nucleotides, the CDR3 is TGTGCCAGCAGATTAGTAATGCCGGGACTAGCGGCCTACGAGCAGTACTTC. The rearrangement links TRBV7-9 to TRBJ2-7; 11 bases line up with TRBD2. The CDR3 is 17 amino acids. Germline V lookup: CDR1 SEHNR, CDR2 FQNEAQ (reference sequence).

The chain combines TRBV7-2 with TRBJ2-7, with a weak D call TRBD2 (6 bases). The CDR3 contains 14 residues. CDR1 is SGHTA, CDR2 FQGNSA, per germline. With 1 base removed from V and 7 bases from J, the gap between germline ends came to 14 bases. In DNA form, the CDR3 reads TGTGCCAGCAGCTTAGGAGGTGGCGGGGAAGAGCAGTACTTC. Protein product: CASSLGGGGEEQYF.

CDR3 sequence: CASRNDRGEAFF. In DNA, the CDR3 is TGTGCCAGCAGAAATGACAGGGGGGAGGCTTTCTTT. The chain couples TRBV6-5 to TRBJ1-1, with 9 bases identical to TRBD1. The CDR3 covers 12 residues. Trimming cost V 6 bases and J 11 bases; bases outside gene matches: 7. Germline V lookup: CDR1 MNHEY, CDR2 SVGAGI.

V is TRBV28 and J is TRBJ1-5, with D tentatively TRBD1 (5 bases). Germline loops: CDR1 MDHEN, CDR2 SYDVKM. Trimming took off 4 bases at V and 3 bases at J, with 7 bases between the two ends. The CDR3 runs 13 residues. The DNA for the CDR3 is TGTGCCAGCAGTTCAGGGAACAATCAGCCCCAGCATTTT. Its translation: CASSSGNNQPQHF. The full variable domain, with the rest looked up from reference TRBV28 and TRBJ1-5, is DVKVTQSSRYLVKRTGEKVFLECVQDMDHENMFWYRQDPGLGLRLIYFSYDVKMKEKGDIPEGYSVSREKKERFSLILESASTNQTSMYLCASSSGNNQPQHFGDGTRLSIL.

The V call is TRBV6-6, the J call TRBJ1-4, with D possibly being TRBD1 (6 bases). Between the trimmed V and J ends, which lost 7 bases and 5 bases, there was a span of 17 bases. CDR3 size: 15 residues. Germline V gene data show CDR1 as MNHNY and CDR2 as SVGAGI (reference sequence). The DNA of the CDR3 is TGTGCCAGCATCCGGGGCCAGGGGCGCAATGAAAAACTGTTTTTT. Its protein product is CASIRGQGRNEKLFF.

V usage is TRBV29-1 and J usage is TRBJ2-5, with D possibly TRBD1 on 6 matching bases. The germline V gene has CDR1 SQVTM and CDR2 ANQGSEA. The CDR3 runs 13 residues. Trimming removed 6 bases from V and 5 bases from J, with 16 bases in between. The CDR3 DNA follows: TGCAGCGTGGATCACAGGGAAATTGAGACCCAGTACTTC. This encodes CSVDHREIETQYF.

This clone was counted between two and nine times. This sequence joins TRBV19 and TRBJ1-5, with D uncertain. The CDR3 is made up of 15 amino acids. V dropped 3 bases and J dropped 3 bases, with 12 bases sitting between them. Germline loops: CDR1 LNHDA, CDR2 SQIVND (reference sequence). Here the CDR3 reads CASSIPRPSNQPQHF. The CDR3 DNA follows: TGTGCCAGTAGTATCCCCAGGCCTTCCAATCAGCCCCAGCATTTT. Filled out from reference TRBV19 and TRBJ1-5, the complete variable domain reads DGGITQSPKYLFRKEGQNVTLSCEQNLNHDAMYWYRQDPGQGLRLIYYSQIVNDFQKGDIAEGYSVSREKKESFPLTVTSAQKNPTAFYLCASSIPRPSNQPQHFGDGTRLSIL.

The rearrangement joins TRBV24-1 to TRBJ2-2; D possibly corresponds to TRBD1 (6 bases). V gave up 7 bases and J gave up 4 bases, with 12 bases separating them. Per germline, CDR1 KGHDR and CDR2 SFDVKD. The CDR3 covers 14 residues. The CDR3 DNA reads TGTGCCACCAGCCCGCTGACAGGCACCGGGGAGCTGTTTTTT. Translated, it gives CATSPLTGTGELFF.